This is a list of T cell receptor beta chains from one sample in a study of blood T cell repertoires in COVID-19. Sequencing used immunoSEQ multiplex PCR; TCRdb keeps in-frame clones, though not all of them. The sample records hundreds of thousands of clones, 85% to 90% being singletons. What was sequenced was PBMCs or T cells enriched from blood (not recorded which). These receptors were taken from a man aged 35 to 55 who had recovered from COVID-19. Both conserved end residues are part of each CDR3. Each record gives: clone size, D gene, J gene, V gene, CDR3 DNA, CDR3 protein. A D gene is named only where the DNA matches it firmly. Clone size is stated in some rows and not others, as once, few, many or a class when expanded.

clone_size: once; d_call: TRBD1; j_call: TRBJ1-2; v_call: TRBV4-3; cdr3_nt: TGCGCCAGCAGCCAAGATTCCGGACAGGGTTGGTATGGCTACACCTTC; cdr3_aa: CASSQDSGQGWYGYTF
clone_size: -; d_call: -; j_call: TRBJ1-2; v_call: TRBV7-9; cdr3_nt: TGTGCCAGCAGCTTATTCGGGGCTAACTATGGCTACACCTTC; cdr3_aa: CASSLFGANYGYTF
clone_size: once; d_call: -; j_call: TRBJ2-7; v_call: TRBV7-2; cdr3_nt: TGTGCCAGCAGTACTAGGTTAGGACGGACCTACGAGCAGTACTTC; cdr3_aa: CASSTRLGRTYEQYF
clone_size: -; d_call: TRBD2; j_call: TRBJ2-1; v_call: TRBV3-1/TRBV3-2; cdr3_nt: TGTGCCAGCAGCCCCAGGACTAGCGGAGACAATGAGCAGTTCTTC; cdr3_aa: CASSPRTSGDNEQFF
clone_size: -; d_call: TRBD1; j_call: TRBJ1-5; v_call: TRBV19; cdr3_nt: TGTGCCAGTAGTATAGGACAGGGGGGCAATCAGCCCCAGCATTTT; cdr3_aa: CASSIGQGGNQPQHF
clone_size: once; d_call: -; j_call: TRBJ1-2; v_call: TRBV11-2; cdr3_nt: TGTGCCAGCAGCTCCGGACACCATTTAAGCTATGGCTACACCTTC; cdr3_aa: CASSSGHHLSYGYTF
clone_size: -; d_call: -; j_call: TRBJ1-2; v_call: TRBV7-2; cdr3_nt: TGTGCCAGCAGCTTAGTGGACAGAGAGTATGGCTACACCTTC; cdr3_aa: CASSLVDREYGYTF
clone_size: -; d_call: -; j_call: TRBJ1-2; v_call: TRBV10-3; cdr3_nt: TGTGCCAGCGCCGGTGGGGGGGCTAACTATGGCTACACCTTC; cdr3_aa: CASAGGGANYGYTF
clone_size: -; d_call: -; j_call: TRBJ1-1; v_call: TRBV30; cdr3_nt: TGTGCCTGGAGTGTCCAGGGTGACACTGAAGCTTTCTTT; cdr3_aa: CAWSVQGDTEAFF
clone_size: -; d_call: -; j_call: TRBJ2-7; v_call: TRBV24-1; cdr3_nt: TGTGCCACCAGTGACGGGGGCGAGCAGTACTTC; cdr3_aa: CATSDGGEQYF
clone_size: -; d_call: TRBD2; j_call: TRBJ2-7; v_call: TRBV3-1/TRBV3-2; cdr3_nt: TGTGCCAGCAGCCTCGGGACTAGCGGATACTACGAGCAGTACTTC; cdr3_aa: CASSLGTSGYYEQYF